Listed below are T cell receptor beta chains from one sample, sequenced in a study of T cells of healthy individuals. TCRdb passed the 5' RACE reads through MiXCR, listing each CDR3 protein once. The table shows over 95,000 distinct CDR3 sequences, with around 17% occurring only once. Every receptor here comes from a human donor in good health. Each CDR3 is given with its conserved first and last residue. The D gene is left open where the match is weak. Size is stated for part of the rows, as once, few or many counts, or as a class when the clone is expanded.

>-|TRBJ1-2|TRBV3-1|-
TGTGCCAGCAGCCAACATTTGGGGGGGGCCTATGGCTACACCTTC
CASSQHLGGAYGYTF
>-|TRBJ1-6|TRBV28|-
TGTGCCAGCAGCAGCCGGGATAATTCACCCCTCCACTTT
CASSSRDNSPLHF
>-|TRBJ2-5|TRBV11-2|few
TGTGCCAGCAGCTTAGCAGTCCAGGGTTCGGGTCAGGAGACCCAGTACTTC
CASSLAVQGSGQETQYF
>-|TRBJ1-5|TRBV3-1|many
TGTGCCAGCAGCCAAGAGGGCACGTTCGGTCAGCCCCAGCATTTT
CASSQEGTFGQPQHF
>TRBD1|TRBJ2-1|TRBV4-3|many
TGCGCCAGCAGCCAAGATCGGACAGGGGCCTACAATGAGCAGTTCTTC
CASSQDRTGAYNEQFF
>-|TRBJ2-5|TRBV15|-
TGTGCCACCAGCAGGAAGAAGCAAGAGACCCAGTACTTC
CATSRKKQETQYF
>-|TRBJ2-5|TRBV4-1|-
TGCGCCAGCAGCCAAGTTAACATCCAAGAGACCCAGTACTTC
CASSQVNIQETQYF
>-|TRBJ1-6|TRBV12-3/TRBV12-4|-
TGTGCCAGCAGATCCCTAGGATCACCCCTCCACTTT
CASRSLGSPLHF
>-|TRBJ2-5|TRBV14|few
TGTGCCAGCAGCGACCAAGAGACCCAGTACTTC
CASSDQETQYF
>TRBD1|TRBJ2-7|TRBV2|few
TGTGCCAGCAGGCGAACAGGGGGCGGAGGGAACTACGAGCAGTACTTC
CASRRTGGGGNYEQYF
>-|TRBJ1-1|TRBV20-1|few
TGCAGTGCTAAAGACCGGACAGTGAACACTGAAGCTTTCTTT
CSAKDRTVNTEAFF
>-|TRBJ2-7|TRBV6-5|many
TGTGCCAGTCGCGGAAACTCCTACGAGCAGTACTTC
CASRGNSYEQYF
>-|TRBJ1-5|TRBV3-1|once
TGTGCCAGCAGCCAAACAGGGAGGTACGGCAATCAGCCCCAGCATTTT
CASSQTGRYGNQPQHF
>TRBD1|TRBJ1-1|TRBV4-1|many
TGCGCCAGCAGCCCAAGACAGGGTAGGACTGAAGCTTTCTTT
CASSPRQGRTEAFF
>-|TRBJ1-1|TRBV21-1|few
TGTGCCAGCATCGGTAGGCGGAGATTGGGCACTGAAGCTTTCTTT
CASIGRRRLGTEAFF
>TRBD1|TRBJ2-5|TRBV2|few
TGTGCCAGCAGGAGGGACAGGGGGACCCAGTACTTC
CASRRDRGTQYF